This T cell receptor (beta chain) was obtained from a study of neurological immune-mediated disorders. One entry per CDR3 protein results from TCRdb running MiXCR on the 5' RACE reads. The sample lists 55,000 to 80,000 distinct CDR3 sequences, 4% to 6% seen once, with 3.4% in the top ten. The germline V gene encodes CDR1 SGDLS and CDR2 YYNGEE. Trimming removed 4 bases from V and 2 bases from J; junction bases left unmatched: 2. The CDR3 has 13 residues. In this sample, this clonotype turned up many times. The receptor comes from a woman in her forties or fifties with multiple sclerosis. The chain has TRBV9 and TRBJ2-5, with TRBD1 matching 7 bases. The source material was PBMCs. As DNA, the CDR3 is TGTGCCAGCAGCCTCAGGGGGCAAGAGACCCAGTACTTC. Translating gives CASSLRGQETQYF.